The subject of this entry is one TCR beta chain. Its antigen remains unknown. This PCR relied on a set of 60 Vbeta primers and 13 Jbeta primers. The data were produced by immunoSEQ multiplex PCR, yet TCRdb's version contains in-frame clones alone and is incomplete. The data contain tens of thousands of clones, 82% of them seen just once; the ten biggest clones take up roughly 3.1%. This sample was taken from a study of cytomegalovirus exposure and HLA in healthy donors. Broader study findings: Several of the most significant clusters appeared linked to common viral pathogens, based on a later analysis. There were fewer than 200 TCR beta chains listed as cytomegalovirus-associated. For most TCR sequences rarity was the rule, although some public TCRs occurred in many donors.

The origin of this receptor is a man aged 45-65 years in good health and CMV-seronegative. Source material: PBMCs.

CDR3 nucleotide sequence: TGTGCCAGCAGTAATCTACCGGGCTACACCTTC. Its protein is CASSNLPGYTF. The chain links TRBV6-1 to TRBJ1-2; D remains unclear. V lost 5 bases and J 8 bases, leaving 9 bases between the germline ends. Germline V gene data show CDR1 as MNHNS and CDR2 as SASEGT. The CDR3 covers 11 residues.